The 14 T cell receptor beta chains below were found in one sample sequenced in a study of T cells after yellow fever vaccination. TCRdb ran MiXCR on the 5' RACE reads and lists one entry per CDR3 protein. The repertoire has a few hundred thousand distinct CDR3 sequences, roughly 6.2% of them found once; the top ten carry 0.85% to 1.2%. The sample here was CD4+ T cells sorted from PBMCs, taken on the day of the yellow fever booster vaccination. These receptors all come from a man under 40 who received the YFV17D yellow fever vaccine.

This clonotype has ten or more counts. This rearrangement joins TRBV20-1 to TRBJ2-7, with D unclear. The CDR3 length is 11 residues. The germline V gene encodes CDR1 DFQATT and CDR2 SNEGSKA (reference sequence). Trimming removed 5 bases from V and 3 bases from J, with 8 bases in between. CDR3 sequence: CSAADGYEQYF. In nucleotides, the CDR3 is TGCAGTGCTGCGGACGGCTACGAGCAGTACTTC.

This chain uses TRBV20-1 with TRBJ1-2; tentatively, D is TRBD1 (5 bases). Germline CDR1 reads DFQATT; CDR2 reads SNEGSKA (reference sequence). The ends were cut back, 5 bases at V and 9 bases at J, with 10 bases in the middle. There are 10 residues in the CDR3. The CDR3 here is CSAGGNSYTF. CDR3 bases: TGCAGTGCTGGGGGGAACAGCTACACCTTC.

This clonotype was counted between two and nine times. The rearrangement joins TRBV6-1 to TRBJ2-3; D possibly matches TRBD1 or TRBD2 (7 bases each). The CDR3 is 20 amino acids. V lost 4 bases, J lost 3 bases, and 29 bases lay in between. Germline V gives CDR1 MNHNS, CDR2 SASEGT. For the CDR3, the DNA is TGTGCCAGCAGTGGCGCAGGGGGGGGGCGCAGGATTGTTGGGACAGATACGCAGTATTTT. Translation gives CASSGAGGGRRIVGTDTQYF.

This clonotype has only a few counts. The chain carries TRBV20-1 and TRBJ2-5; 7 nucleotides agree with TRBD1. Germline CDR1 reads DFQATT; CDR2 reads SNEGSKA (reference sequence). This CDR3 has 14 amino acids. Unmatched junction bases numbered 11, after V lost 6 bases and J lost 4 bases. The DNA of the CDR3 is TGCAGTGCCGCACATCGACAGGGTGTAGAGACCCAGTACTTC. Translation gives CSAAHRQGVETQYF.

V and J are TRBV21-1 and TRBJ2-1; TRBD2 reflects the table's D call only, with no check against the DNA. TRBV21-1 is assigned pseudogene status. This CDR3 spans 18 amino acids. The CDR3 nucleotides are TGTGCCAGCAGCAAAGTTACGGCGGGAGGTCAGTCCTACAATGAGCAGTTCTTC. Translation gives CASSKVTAGGQSYNEQFF.

This clonotype was seen a single time. Just one base apart from a much larger clone, this may be a read error. V and J are TRBV14 and TRBJ2-3, with TRBD2 matching 13 bases. Germline V CDR1 and CDR2: SGHDN, FVKESK. This CDR3 is 17 amino acids long. CDR3 DNA sequence: TGTGCCGGCAGCCTCGGGACTAGCGGGACCCGGACTTATACGCAGTATTTT. Its protein product is CAGSLGTSGTRTYTQYF.

This chain links TRBV7-3 with TRBJ2-5, with TRBD2 as a possible D gene (5 bases). CDR3 length equals 16 residues. V lost 8 bases and J 4 bases, leaving 23 bases between the germline ends. CDR1 is SGHTA, CDR2 FQGTGA, per germline. The CDR3 region has the DNA TGTGCCAGCTCCGAAGAGGGCGGAACCGGGCCAGAGACCCAGTACTTC. Protein: CASSEEGGTGPETQYF.

This clonotype was found many times. The rearrangement joins TRBV5-1 to TRBJ1-3; TRBD1 agrees at 7 bases. The J segment lost 0 bases and the V segment lost 3 bases, leaving 3 bases of the junction unmatched. The CDR3 consists of 15 residues. Per the germline V gene, CDR1 is SGHRS and CDR2 is YFSETQ. CDR3 nucleotides: TGCGCCAGCAGCTCCACAGGGGACTCTGGAAACACCATATATTTT. This gives the protein CASSSTGDSGNTIYF.

This rearrangement joins TRBV18 to TRBJ2-7; the D gene is possibly TRBD1 (5 bases). The CDR3 runs to 12 residues. Germline assignment: CDR1 KGHSH and CDR2 LQKENI. V lost 3 bases and J 5 bases, leaving 8 bases between the germline ends. CDR3 amino acids: CASSPTVDEQYF. The CDR3 bases are TGTGCCAGCTCACCGACAGTTGACGAGCAGTACTTC. Variable domain in full (rest from reference TRBV18 and TRBJ2-7): NAGVMQNPRHLVRRRGQEARLRCSPMKGHSHVYWYRQLPEEGLKFMVYLQKENIIDESGMPKERFSAEFPKEGPSILRIQQVVRGDSAAYFCASSPTVDEQYFGPGTRLTVT.

The V gene is TRBV6-5, the J gene TRBJ1-2, with 11 bases identical to TRBD1. The ends lost 2 bases at V and 7 bases at J; junction bases unmatched: 6. Germline-derived CDR1 and CDR2 are MNHEY and SVGAGI. CDR3 length: 15 residues. In nucleotides, the CDR3 is TGTGCCAGCAGTTACCGAGGACAGGGGGCATTTGGCTACACCTTC. Translation gives CASSYRGQGAFGYTF.

This clonotype was counted many times. J is TRBJ2-1 and V is TRBV6-5; 8 bases map to TRBD1. Trimming removed 2 bases from V and 8 bases from J; junction bases left unmatched: 5. The CDR3 consists of 14 residues. Germline V gives CDR1 MNHEY, CDR2 SVGAGI. The CDR3 spells CASSYPLTGDEQFF. In DNA form, the CDR3 reads TGTGCCAGCAGTTACCCGTTGACAGGGGATGAGCAGTTCTTC.

This clonotype has a handful of counts. The rearrangement joins TRBV14 to TRBJ1-2; D not resolved. The V end was cut by 2 bases, the J end by 7 bases, with 11 bases between. The CDR3 runs to 13 residues. Looked up from germline, CDR1 is SGHDN and CDR2 is FVKESK. The CDR3 is CASSQLLGSGYTF. CDR3 bases: TGTGCCAGCAGCCAACTCTTGGGGAGTGGCTACACCTTC.

This clonotype has at least ten counts. The rearrangement uses TRBV5-1 and TRBJ2-3, with D possibly being TRBD1 or TRBD2 (5 bases each). Deletions cut 0 bases from V and 6 bases from J, with 20 bases between. The CDR3 consists of 17 residues. CDR1 is SGHRS and CDR2 is YFSETQ in the germline V gene. The CDR3 reads CASSLDRGAAAGDTQYF. CDR3 DNA: TGCGCCAGCAGCTTGGACCGAGGGGCAGCGGCAGGTGATACGCAGTATTTT.

This chain connects TRBV5-4 to TRBJ2-3, with TRBD2 matching 10 bases. CDR1 SGHNT and CDR2 YYREEE come from the germline V gene (reference sequence). The CDR3 is made up of 15 amino acids. V lost 5 bases, J lost 3 bases, and 6 bases stayed unmatched. CDR3 sequence reads: CASRSGTSVTDTQYF. DNA for the CDR3: TGTGCCAGCAGATCCGGGACTAGCGTGACAGATACGCAGTATTTT.